This T cell receptor (beta chain) was recovered during a study of shared clonotypes between healthy human individuals (TCRdb year 2020). Study-wide context: The cohort included a few men and a couple of women between 18 and 49 years of age. For each donor, CD4 naive and CD4 memory were each run on three plates, CD8 naive on two plates, and CD8 memory on one plate. Different laboratories and diverse techniques were used to prepare libraries and sequence TCR repertoires, to increase sequencing depth and limit assay-specific biases. Leukapheresis yielded between about 0.94 and 8.9 billion PBMCs per donor. To estimate repertoire size and how much clonotype sharing occurs between individuals, the study deeply sequenced the blood TCR repertoires of five healthy adults. On the study overall, not on this receptor specifically: Estimated clonotype richness was generally larger for naive than for memory subsets. Approximately 5% of naive CD4, 3.5% of naive CD8, approximately 2% of memory CD4, and 0.35% to 0.4% of memory CD8 clonotypes were shared across a few donors. Sampling was limited to blood, and TCR repertoires in tissue likely differ from TCR repertoires in blood. The genetic and exposure-history diversity represented was limited by the small number of donors. Based on pairwise subsampling, the degree of clonotype sharing among donors was expected to be affected by sequencing depth. Compared with non-shared clonotypes, the clonotypes found in all four sorted-subset donors had higher generation probabilities. Even with the large sequencing depth, rarefaction of the sorted-subset datasets indicated that sequencing was incomplete.

Regarding this clone: Its binding antigen is unknown. One base away there is no much larger clone; base qualities are not given.

CD8 naive samples were obtained by positive selection for CCR7 among CD45RO-negative cells, yielding a CD45RA+CCR7+ population from which TemRA cells were excluded. The donors were healthy, HIV-negative adults with no recently reported acute infections or vaccinations. All donors were Caucasian adults living in Nashville, Tennessee, USA. Blood was obtained by leukapheresis, after which PBMCs were separated by Ficoll-Histopaque density gradient centrifugation and cryopreserved in liquid nitrogen vapor phase. Analytical flow cytometry was used to check the purity and quantity of every magnetically sorted T cell population. Genomic DNA was isolated from every sorted fraction and measured by UV absorbance on a Nanodrop 2000c. Reading from cysteine to phenylalanine, the CDR3 counts 15 amino acids. The read is trimmed to its CDR3 DNA, 45 bases read in frame from base 1. The CDR1 and CDR2 encoded by the germline V gene are MGHDK and SYGVNS. V gives up 6 bases and J gives up 5 bases, and the segment between their germline ends measures 17 bases.

Using the deep immunoSEQ assay, multiplex PCR amplified TCR CDR3 regions from genomic DNA. Extracted genomic DNA from each cell subset was distributed evenly across all wells of several immunoSEQ 96-well plates, and each plate was treated as a replicate. For sorted subsets, roughly 0.2 ug genomic DNA, equal to about 30,000 T cell genomes, was loaded into each replicate PCR. The purified libraries were quantified using a Qubit 3.0 fluorometer, sized with a Bioanalyzer 2100, and then quantified again using the KAPA Library Quantification kit. Each immunoSEQ 96-well plate was sequenced on its own single-read 150-cycle Illumina NextSeq 550 flow cell. Processing in the source paper ran as follows. Because the immunoSEQ output held only junctional sequences and lacked quality scores, the filtering could not match the filtering applied to full-length reads. To assign V/J genes and CDR3, sequences were annotated using PyIR, a Python wrapper for IgBLAST v1.9, with IMGT germline references. Reads with weak V/J assignments (E-value above 1e-6), missing CDR3, stop codons, out-of-frame junctions, or ambiguous translated residues were removed. V3J clonotypes were defined by identical inferred V gene, J gene, and CDR3 amino acid sequence. Percentage overlap between repertoires was computed as shared unique clonotypes divided by the size of the smaller repertoire. Richness of each repertoire was evaluated using RTK rarefaction, the Chao1 estimator, and Recon v2.1 estimates of unobserved clonotypes. For all TCRbeta clonotypes obtained by the gDNA method from several donors, generation probabilities were computed with OLGA. In TCRdb, the immuneACCESS table is reduced to in-frame sequences with V and J assigned. These tables do not hold every clone; where another copy was compared, an unresolved V gene accounts for under half, and the others remain unexplained. V, J and clone size were drawn from that table, and D and trimming were deduced from the DNA. The sample has about 800,000 clones on record, 96% of them singletons. The top ten constitute less than 0.25% of the sample.

Sequencing was carried out using naive CD8+ T cells sorted from blood. The sample's cell subset or site label, in plain terms: CD45RA+CCR7+. The receptor chain draws on TRBV25-1 and TRBJ2-1, with the D call perhaps TRBD1 or TRBD2, as 5 bases match in each case. The TCR comes from a young man in good health. The CDR3 protein is CASRGEGRGHNEQFF. The sequenced DNA: TGTGCCAGCAGGGGGGAAGGAAGGGGCCACAATGAGCAGTTCTTC. The variable domain in full, with residues beyond the CDR3 obtained from the reference TRBV25-1 and TRBJ2-1 genes, is EADIYQTPRYLVIGTGKKITLECSQTMGHDKMYWYQQDPGMELHLIHYSYGVNSTEKGDLSSESTVSRIRTEHFPLTLESARPSHTSQYLCASRGEGRGHNEQFFGPGTRLTVL.